This T cell receptor beta chain was obtained from a study of CD8+ T cells in alopecia areata. Across the whole study: Treated individuals took tofacitinib by mouth, 5 to 10 mg twice daily.

Investigators isolated RNA and reverse transcribed it into cDNA to act as the sequencing template. Sequencing used immunoSEQ multiplex PCR; TCRdb keeps in-frame clones, though not all of them. The sample includes about 250,000 clones, under 70% seen only once; the top ten take 1.2%. V shed 3 bases, J shed 4 bases, and the junction held 4 bases outside the gene matches. Germline assignment: CDR1 SGHRS and CDR2 YFSETQ. This CDR3 has 15 amino acids. The sorting of PBMCs gave CD4+ and CD8+ T cells. This TCR came from a human donor with alopecia areata. The rearrangement links TRBV5-1 to TRBJ2-3; 11 bases are shared with TRBD1. The specimen was CD4+ T cells sorted from blood, collected at week 0. The CDR3 DNA is TGCGCCAGCAGCTGGACAGGGGGCGCAGCAGATACGCAGTATTTT. Its translation is CASSWTGGAADTQYF.